These 7 T cell receptor beta chains share one sample of origin, sequenced in a study of blood T cell repertoires in COVID-19 (dated by TCRdb to between 2020 and 2021). Library generation was performed with the immunoSEQ multiplex PCR assay. TCRdb's version of the immuneACCESS table is confined to in-frame rearrangements and falls short of the full clone set. An unresolved V gene accounts for under half of the shortfall where checked; the remainder is of unknown origin. Recorded for this sample are around 250,000 clones; 86% of them occurred a single time. The top ten clones comprise 3% of the sample. Material for sequencing was peripheral blood. Receptors originate from a woman in her thirties with active or convalescent COVID-19.

The V gene is TRBV6-1, the J gene TRBJ1-3; the match to TRBD1 covers 7 bases. Germline V gene data show CDR1 as MNHNS and CDR2 as SASEGT. The V gene end was trimmed by 0 bases and the J gene end by 1 base; junction bases not matched to a gene: 0. This CDR3 region has 15 residues. CDR3 in amino acids: CASSEATGSGNTIYF. The CDR3 DNA reads TGTGCCAGCAGTGAAGCGACAGGGTCTGGAAACACCATATATTTT.

This rearrangement joins TRBV4-3 to TRBJ2-6; TRBD2 might be the D (6 bases). This CDR3 is built from 17 residues. V was trimmed by 0 bases and J by 0 bases, leaving 9 bases between them. Germline-derived CDR1 and CDR2 are LGHNA and YSLEER. CDR3 sequence: CASSQDGGASGANVLTF. In DNA form, the CDR3 reads TGCGCCAGCAGCCAAGATGGAGGGGCCTCTGGGGCCAACGTCCTGACTTTC.

The chain employs TRBV28 and TRBJ2-3; TRBD2 might be the D (6 bases). V lost 5 bases, J lost 6 bases, and 18 bases lay in between. Germline loops: CDR1 MDHEN, CDR2 SYDVKM. This CDR3 is built from 15 residues. This CDR3 reads CASSTSSAGPDTQYF. CDR3 DNA: TGTGCCAGCAGTACTTCCTCGGCGGGGCCGGATACGCAGTATTTT.

J is TRBJ2-3 and V is TRBV19; TRBD2 aligns across 9 bases. The trim removed 1 base at V and 4 bases at J, leaving 3 bases unmatched. This CDR3 spans 15 amino acids. The germline CDR1 and CDR2 sequences are LNHDA and SQIVND (reference sequence). CDR3 bases: TGTGCCAGTAGTATAGGAGCGGGGGGCGCAGATACGCAGTATTTT. This sequence encodes CASSIGAGGADTQYF.

The chain has TRBV5-1 and TRBJ2-6; TRBD1 matches 10 bases. CDR1 and CDR2 from the germline V gene are SGHRS and YFSETQ. V lost 3 bases and J lost 2; bases outside the gene matches: 8. This CDR3 is built from 18 residues. The CDR3 nucleotides read TGCGCCAGCAGCTGGCTGGGACAGGGGACGACTGGGGCCAACGTCCTGACTTTC. Translation: CASSWLGQGTTGANVLTF.

This chain joins TRBV5-1 and TRBJ2-7; TRBD2 matches 9 bases. The CDR3 is 16 residues long. V shed 4 bases and J 2 bases; nucleotides not matched to a gene: 10. In germline, CDR1 is SGHRS, CDR2 YFSETQ. CDR3 loop: CASSLGGSSGAYEQYF. For the CDR3, the DNA is TGCGCCAGCAGCCTGGGGGGTTCTAGCGGGGCCTACGAGCAGTACTTC.

The chain couples TRBV28 to TRBJ2-2, with D maybe TRBD1 (6 bases). Germline V lookup: CDR1 MDHEN, CDR2 SYDVKM. CDR3 size: 16 residues. The V gene lost 5 bases and the J gene lost 4 bases, with 17 bases spanning the gap. The CDR3 here is CASSPRGRLITGELFF. The CDR3 region has the DNA TGTGCCAGCAGTCCCAGGGGTCGATTGATCACCGGGGAGCTGTTTTTT. The full variable domain, completed using reference TRBV28 and TRBJ2-2, is DVKVTQSSRYLVKRTGEKVFLECVQDMDHENMFWYRQDPGLGLRLIYFSYDVKMKEKGDIPEGYSVSREKKERFSLILESASTNQTSMYLCASSPRGRLITGELFFGEGSRLTVL.